This TCR beta chain is from a study of cytomegalovirus exposure and HLA in healthy donors (dated by TCRdb to the late 2010s). About the study as a whole: An earlier analysis of a few hundred of the donors reported approximately 300 Gb of sequence data and 95 million to 130 million unique TCR beta sequences obtained from about 200 million T cells. The T cell repertoires of 550 to 850 subjects were profiled by immunosequencing and related to cytomegalovirus serostatus. An early release that covered some 630 HLA-typed donors contained approximately 300 gigabases of sequencing data and around 80 million unique TCR sequences. Of the 300 to 500 genotyped donors, 75% to 85% were placed in the genetic ancestry cluster associated with self-reported Caucasian donors. Both class I and class II loci were covered by HLA typing, at four-digit resolution. In a later analysis, previously published TCR beta repertoires from 550 to 750 donors were re-analyzed and high-resolution HLA genotyping was added so that TCR occurrence patterns could be studied. The study aimed to test whether cataloging public T cell receptors could reveal signatures of past pathogen exposure. Every discovery cohort repertoire had been produced on one sequencing platform. To decide whether each TCR beta V gene segment behaved as functional or pseudogenic, an earlier analysis of approximately 590 of the donors relied on high-throughput TCR beta sequencing. Among 300 to 450 genotyped donors of the cohort, an average of around 240,000 unique TCR beta nucleotide sequences were sequenced per donor, approximately 20% of them non-productive. In a later genetic analysis, genome-wide SNP genotypes for about 55% of the roughly 670 donors were used, and that subset was treated as a discovery cohort. Donor age, sex, ethnicity and CMV serostatus were compiled alongside the repertoire data. In the later analysis, no new phenotypic data were used to find candidate immune exposures; instead, reliance was placed on TCR beta sequences and their occurrence across donors. Four to six DR-DQ haplotypes were handled as single units for association and clustering, since linkage in the cohort was strong. Typing coverage differed by locus: A, B, C, DRB1 and DQB1 were typed in about 620-630 donors, DQA1 in roughly 510, DPA1 in some 570, and DPB1 in just under 480. Besides the first cohort of under 700 subjects, a separate validation cohort made up of about 120 different subjects was used. To predict cytomegalovirus infection status, the study brought together high-throughput TCR immunosequencing, statistical association of individual TCRs with disease status, and machine learning.

With regard to this clone: Its cognate antigen has yet to be identified. It has no much larger one-base neighbor in the sample; base qualities were not kept.

The library was produced with the immunoSEQ multiplex PCR assay. A mixture of 60 forward primers for TCR Vbeta segments and 13 reverse primers for TCR Jbeta segments was used in the multiplex PCR. Amplification of the CDR3 region of rearranged TCR beta genes was performed with a multiplex PCR assay on genomic DNA. Amplified TCR beta libraries were sequenced as 87-base-pair reads on the Illumina HiSeq System. The study's processing was this. Across the 600 to 700 repertoires, a later analysis counted 80 million or so unique TCR beta chains, roughly 11 million of which were shared by at least two donors. Raw reads were error-corrected and collapsed into unique sequences with a nearest-neighbor algorithm that merged closely related sequences to remove PCR and sequencing errors. Alignment of CDR3 sequences to IMGT reference sequences was used to assign V, D and J gene segments. For a sequence to be retained, at least a six-nucleotide match to both a V gene segment and a J gene segment was required. A rearrangement was called productive if the CDR3 had no stop codons and remained in frame with V and J, and every other rearrangement was called non-productive. Following IMGT convention, CDR3 was defined as the stretch from the second conserved V-encoded cysteine up to the conserved J-encoded phenylalanine. The earlier analysis of about 610 of the donors excluded any sequence lacking an unambiguous match to a single V gene segment. An earlier analysis of 500 to 600 of the donors classified V segments as functional when productive rearrangements were above 56.7% and as segregating when the standard deviation between donors was above 5%. A statistical classification framework was built to diagnose cytomegalovirus status from the catalog of TCR beta chain sequences. In a later analysis, TCR nucleotide sequences were compared against IMGT/GENE-DB human TR gene sequences so that V and J genes could be assigned. In a later analysis, CDR3 sequences and most-parsimonious VDJ recombination scenarios were assigned using the TCRdist pipeline. In a later analysis, each TCR beta chain was defined by its CDR3 amino acid sequence together with its V-gene family, and reads lacking a unique V-gene family were excluded. As a way to deal with suspected cross-contamination and a sequencing artifact, a later analysis dropped nearly 600 nucleotide sequences that were highly shared and had low generation probability. In a later analysis, a clonal expansion index was calculated for each public chain from normalized within-repertoire ranks of inferred template counts. Generation probabilities in a later analysis came from a VDJ recombination model fitted to out-of-frame rearrangements, and those results were checked against IGoR. Hypergeometric tests were used in a later analysis to score TCR-TCR, TCR-HLA and TCR-CMV co-occurrence, with a repertoire-size bias correction applied to the TCR pairs. A later analysis estimated false discovery rates by permuting HLA or CMV assignments 20 times. In a later analysis, co-occurring TCRs were grouped using DBSCAN, and TCRdist sequence similarity was added for clustering within HLA-allele-positive subsets. Co-occurrence clustering excluded repertoires with fewer than 30,000 or more than 120,000 public chains, plus five with anomalous nucleotide sharing. TCRdb mirrors the immuneACCESS table, restricted to in-frame sequences. Some clones are absent from its copies; in checked studies, under half trace to an unresolved V gene, and the reason for the others is unknown. The V and J calls and the clone size are those of that table, but D and trimming were determined from the DNA. The sample has about 180,000 clones on record, 84% of them singletons. The ten largest clonotypes hold roughly 1.2% of the sample.

On the study overall, not on this receptor specifically: The classifier was reported to diagnose cytomegalovirus status with high specificity and sensitivity in both the original cohort and the validation cohort. A group of highly shared sequence variants was considered likely to be a technical artifact of the sequencing pipeline. Presence/absence analyses assumed roughly uniform sequencing depth across donors, an assumption that may not hold. The only immune exposure information available for the cohort was CMV serostatus. Broadly in line with IMGT annotations, most TCR beta V segments showed up in productive rearrangements about 87% or about 30% of the time in an earlier analysis of about 500 of the donors. Because counts were too low, about 17 rarely observed V segments, including chromosome 9 orphons, were excluded from the earlier analysis of 587 of the donors. Most CMV-associated TCR beta chains appeared to be HLA-restricted in a later analysis, and the HLA associations seemed to be driven largely by CMV exposure. The study listed 150 to 200 TCR beta chains as associated with cytomegalovirus. A later genetic analysis reported fewer N-insertions in productive TCRs among donors in an Asian-associated ancestry cluster than the approximately 700-donor mean. A few of the identified cytomegalovirus-associated TCR beta chains were confirmed in vitro to be specific for cytomegalovirus antigens. The cohort was sequenced for TCR beta chains only, and without alpha or paired-chain data the features that could be detected were limited. A later analysis found that HLA-associated TCR beta chains were more clonally expanded and had lower generation probabilities than equally common non-associated chains. Assigning TCR associations to individual alleles was difficult when HLA alleles, especially DR and DQ, strongly co-occurred. An association between a missense DCLRE1C variant and V-gene and J-gene trimming of TCR beta chains was found in a later genetic analysis and replicated in an independent cohort. A further reported finding was that TCR beta sequences accurately predicted the HLA-A and HLA-B alleles for most subjects in the first cohort. Most TCR sequences were seen in very few donors, while some public TCRs were found in many individuals. At a false discovery rate of 0.05, a later analysis linked under 20,000 TCR beta sequences to specific HLA alleles. Linkage disequilibrium might explain the correlated functional status among segregating V segments, but an unknown experimental factor could not be excluded. A later analysis found that TCR association rates varied across HLA loci, with DRB1 alleles showing the most associated TCRs and HLA-C alleles the fewest. The authors suggested that the approach could potentially be generalized to other disease states and immunological phenotypes. According to a later analysis, parvovirus B19, influenza, CMV and Epstein-Barr virus appeared linked to several top co-occurrence clusters. Because HLA typing was missing for some donors at each locus, association tests included only the typed subset.

The cohort was made up of 650 to 700 healthy bone marrow donors. At the time of sampling, every cohort member was nominally healthy, though immune exposures that went unrecorded were likely present. The donor was CMV seropositive and belonged to the group of more than 250 seropositive cohort members. A peripheral blood sample was provided by each donor, and peripheral blood mononuclear cells were used for TCR beta sequencing. Genomic DNA extraction from the blood cell samples was performed with the Qiagen DNeasy Blood Extraction Kit. Sequenced input: PBMCs. This receptor was taken from a girl aged 2-10 years in good health and CMV-seropositive.

The DNA sequence follows: TGTGCCAGCGGAGGGCAGTACTCCTACAATGAGCAGTTCTTC. Its translation reads: CASGGQYSYNEQFF. Here the chain combines TRBV28 and TRBJ2-1; possibly the D gene is TRBD2, per 6 matching bases. According to the germline V gene, CDR1 reads MDHEN and CDR2 reads SYDVKM. The CDR3 starts with the cysteine, ends with the phenylalanine, and has 14 residues. Only the CDR3 DNA is retained, 42 bases long and in frame from the first base. V lost 8 bases and J lost 0 bases; the stretch between them is 11 bases long.